This entry is about one T cell receptor (beta chain). Its antigen is unknown. The junction shows a germline mismatch at one end, possibly a read error. This entry belongs to a study of tumor and adjacent non-tumor tissue in lung cancer. Study-level information: Stage I to III disease affected about ten men and roughly 5 women aged roughly 30 to 76.

This sample's RNA came from whole unsorted tissue. Distant lung tissue was collected more than 3 cm away from the tumor edge. Between August and November 2014, newly diagnosed, chemotherapy-naive lung cancer patients underwent thoracic surgery in China. A modified ARM-PCR protocol with three rounds of nested PCR amplified TCRbeta. TCRdb redid the calling of the multiplex PCR reads with MiXCR, one entry per CDR3 protein. The repertoire holds around 60,000 distinct CDR3 sequences, with around 61% as singletons. The study's findings and limits: In normal lung, the top 100 clones were significantly more dominant than in tumor. Significantly higher TCR diversity was found in tumor than normal lung.

CDR3 length equals 16 residues. The chain employs TRBV12-3 or TRBV12-4 and TRBJ2-2, with a tentative D call TRBD2 (5 bases). This receptor was obtained from a man between 70 and 80 years old with non-small cell lung cancer. Sequencing was performed on distant non-tumor lung tissue. CDR3 sequence reads: CASCFEVGVYTGELFF. The CDR3 bases are TGTGCCAGCTGTTTTGAGGTGGGAGTCTACACCGGGGAGCTGTTTTTT.